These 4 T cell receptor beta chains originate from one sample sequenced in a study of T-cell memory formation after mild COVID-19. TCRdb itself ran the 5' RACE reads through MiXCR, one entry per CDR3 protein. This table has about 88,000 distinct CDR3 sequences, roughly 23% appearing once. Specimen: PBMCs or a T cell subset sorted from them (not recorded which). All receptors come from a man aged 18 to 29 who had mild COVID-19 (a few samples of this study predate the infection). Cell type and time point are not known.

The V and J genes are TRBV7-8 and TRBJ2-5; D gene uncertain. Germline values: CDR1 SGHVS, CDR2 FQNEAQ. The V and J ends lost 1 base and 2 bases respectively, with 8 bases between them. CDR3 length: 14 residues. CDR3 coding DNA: TGTGCCAGCAGCTTAGGCCTCGGGCAAGAGACCCAGTACTTC. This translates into CASSLGLGQETQYF.

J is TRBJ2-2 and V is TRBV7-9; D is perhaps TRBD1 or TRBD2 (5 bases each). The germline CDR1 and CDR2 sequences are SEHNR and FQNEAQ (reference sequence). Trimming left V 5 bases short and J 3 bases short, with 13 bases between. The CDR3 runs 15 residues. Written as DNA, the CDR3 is TGTGCCAGCAGCCAAGTTGGGGGAGACACCGGGGAGCTGTTTTTT. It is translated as CASSQVGGDTGELFF.

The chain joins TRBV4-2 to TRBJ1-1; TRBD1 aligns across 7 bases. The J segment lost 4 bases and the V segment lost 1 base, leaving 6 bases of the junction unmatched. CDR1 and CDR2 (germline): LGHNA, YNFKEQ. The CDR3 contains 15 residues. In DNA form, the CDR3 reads TGTGCCAGCAGCCAAGGAGAGACAGGGTCCACTGAAGCTTTCTTT. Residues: CASSQGETGSTEAFF.

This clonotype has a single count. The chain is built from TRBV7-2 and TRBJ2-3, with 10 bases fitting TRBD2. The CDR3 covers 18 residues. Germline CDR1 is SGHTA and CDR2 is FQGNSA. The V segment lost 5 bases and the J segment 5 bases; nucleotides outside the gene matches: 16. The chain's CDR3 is CASSRSHTQRGGRDTQYF. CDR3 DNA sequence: TGTGCCAGCAGCCGATCCCATACCCAGCGGGGGGGAAGAGATACGCAGTATTTT.